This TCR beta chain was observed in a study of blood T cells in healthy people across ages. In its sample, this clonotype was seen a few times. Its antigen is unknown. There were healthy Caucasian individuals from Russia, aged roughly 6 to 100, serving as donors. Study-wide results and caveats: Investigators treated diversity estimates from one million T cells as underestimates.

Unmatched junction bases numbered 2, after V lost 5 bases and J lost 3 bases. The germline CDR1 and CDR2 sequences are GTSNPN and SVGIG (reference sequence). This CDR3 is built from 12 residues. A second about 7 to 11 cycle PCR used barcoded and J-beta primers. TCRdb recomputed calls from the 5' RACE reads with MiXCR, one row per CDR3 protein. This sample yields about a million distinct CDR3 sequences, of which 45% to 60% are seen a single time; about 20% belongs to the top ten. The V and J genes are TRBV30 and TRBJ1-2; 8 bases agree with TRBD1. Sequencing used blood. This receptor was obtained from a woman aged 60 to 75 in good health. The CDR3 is CAWETGDYGYTF. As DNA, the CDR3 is TGTGCCTGGGAGACAGGGGACTATGGCTACACCTTC.